This is a list of T cell receptor beta chains from one sample in a study of shared T cell receptors in the human thymus. Assay: immunoSEQ multiplex PCR; the TCRdb copy retains only in-frame clones and omits some. This table holds some 760,000 clones, roughly 88% found once. This same sample was also part of a study on human thymus T cells.

Sequenced material: thymocytes. Receptors were obtained from a girl younger than two with a congenital heart defect. The conserved cysteine and the conserved F or W are not part of the CDR3 here. A D gene is named only where the DNA matches it firmly.

V gene	D gene	J gene	CDR3 protein
TRBV27	TRBD1	TRBJ2-7	ASTPRTGREQY
TRBV5-5	NA	TRBJ1-3	ASSFQVIHPFSGNTIY
TRBV2	NA	TRBJ2-7	ASSDQAPYEQY
TRBV27	NA	TRBJ1-5	ASRSGSLNQPQH
TRBV4-1	TRBD1	TRBJ2-3	ASSQEHRGSPRDTQY
TRBV28	NA	TRBJ1-2	ASRPRNYGYT
TRBV5-4	TRBD1	TRBJ2-7	ASSSGTEAYEQY
TRBV11-2	NA	NA	ASSPPGQINSYEQY
TRBV7-2	NA	TRBJ1-2	ASSHKRLEGGYT
TRBV9	TRBD1	TRBJ1-2	ASSAPSSGTGVPLPGGYT
TRBV19	NA	TRBJ1-1	ASSIGAEKSTEAF
TRBV19	TRBD2	TRBJ2-2	ASSIWGTRCPGELF
TRBV6-1	NA	TRBJ2-5	ASEALPGVQY
TRBV7-2	NA	TRBJ1-6	ASSLVYYNSPLH
TRBV9	TRBD1	TRBJ1-4	ASSLGTGETNEKLF
TRBV5-4	TRBD1	TRBJ1-1	ASSLGTVAF